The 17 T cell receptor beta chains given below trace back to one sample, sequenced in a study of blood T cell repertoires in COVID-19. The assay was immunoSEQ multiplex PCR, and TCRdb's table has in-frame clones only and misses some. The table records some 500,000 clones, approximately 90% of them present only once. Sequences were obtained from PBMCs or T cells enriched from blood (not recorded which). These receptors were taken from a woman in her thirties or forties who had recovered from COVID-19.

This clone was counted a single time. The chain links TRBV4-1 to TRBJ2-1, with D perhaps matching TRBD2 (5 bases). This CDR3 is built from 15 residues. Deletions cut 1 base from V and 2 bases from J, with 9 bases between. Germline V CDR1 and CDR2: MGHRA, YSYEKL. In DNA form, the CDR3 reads TGCGCCAGCAGCCAAGGGATAGCGCCCTACAATGAGCAGTTCTTC. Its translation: CASSQGIAPYNEQFF.

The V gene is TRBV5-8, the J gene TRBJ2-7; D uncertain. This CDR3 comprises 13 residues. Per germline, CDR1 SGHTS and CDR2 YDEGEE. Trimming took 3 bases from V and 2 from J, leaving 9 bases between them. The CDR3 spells CASSYTTTYEQYF. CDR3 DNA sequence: TGTGCCAGCAGCTATACTACTACCTACGAGCAGTACTTC.

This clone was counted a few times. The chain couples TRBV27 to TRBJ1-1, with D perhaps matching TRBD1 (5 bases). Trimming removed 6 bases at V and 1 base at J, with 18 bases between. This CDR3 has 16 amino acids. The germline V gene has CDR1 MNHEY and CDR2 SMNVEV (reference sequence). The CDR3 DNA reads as TGTGCCAGCAGCAAGGGGAACATCCCCGGGAACACTGAAGCTTTCTTT. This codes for CASSKGNIPGNTEAFF.

This CDR3 is CASSFLAYEQYF. The CDR3 DNA follows: TGTGCCAGCAGTTTTCTAGCGTACGAGCAGTACTTC. This chain connects TRBV12-3 or TRBV12-4 to TRBJ2-7; D is possibly TRBD2 (6 bases). V lost 3 bases to trimming and J lost 4 bases, with 7 bases between them. The CDR3 sequence is 12 residues long.

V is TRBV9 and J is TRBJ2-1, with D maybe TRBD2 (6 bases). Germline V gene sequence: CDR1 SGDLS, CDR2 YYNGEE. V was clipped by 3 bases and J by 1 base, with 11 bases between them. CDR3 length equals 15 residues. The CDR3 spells CASSAGRMSYNEQFF. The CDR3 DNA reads TGTGCCAGCAGCGCCGGGAGAATGTCCTACAATGAGCAGTTCTTC.

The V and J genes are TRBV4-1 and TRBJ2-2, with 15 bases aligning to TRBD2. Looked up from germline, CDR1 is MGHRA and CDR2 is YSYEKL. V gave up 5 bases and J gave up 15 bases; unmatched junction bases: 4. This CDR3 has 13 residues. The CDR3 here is CASSSGTSGRMFF. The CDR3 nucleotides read TGCGCCAGCAGCTCCGGGACTAGCGGGAGGATGTTTTTT.

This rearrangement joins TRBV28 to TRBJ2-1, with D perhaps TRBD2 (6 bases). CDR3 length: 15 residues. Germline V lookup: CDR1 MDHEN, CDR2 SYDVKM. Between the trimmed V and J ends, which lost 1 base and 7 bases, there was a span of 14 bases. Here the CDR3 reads CASSLSSALLNEQFF. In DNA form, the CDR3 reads TGTGCCAGCAGTTTATCTAGCGCACTACTTAATGAGCAGTTCTTC.

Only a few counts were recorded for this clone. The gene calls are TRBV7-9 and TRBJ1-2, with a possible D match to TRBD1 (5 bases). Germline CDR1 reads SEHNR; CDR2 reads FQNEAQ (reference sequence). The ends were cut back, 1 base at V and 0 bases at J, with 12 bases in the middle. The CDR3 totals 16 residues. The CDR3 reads CASSLGGVGPNYGYTF. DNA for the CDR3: TGTGCCAGCAGCTTAGGGGGGGTAGGGCCTAACTATGGCTACACCTTC. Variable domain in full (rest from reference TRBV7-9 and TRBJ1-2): DTGVSQNPRHKITKRGQNVTFRCDPISEHNRLYWYRQTLGQGPEFLTYFQNEAQLEKSRLLSDRFSAERPKGSFSTLEIQRTEQGDSAMYLCASSLGGVGPNYGYTFGSGTRLTVV.

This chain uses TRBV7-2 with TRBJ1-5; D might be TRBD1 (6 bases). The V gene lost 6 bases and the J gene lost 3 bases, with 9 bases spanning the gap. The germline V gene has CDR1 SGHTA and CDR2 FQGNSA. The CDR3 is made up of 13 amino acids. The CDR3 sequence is CASRGQTNQPQHF. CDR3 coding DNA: TGTGCCAGCAGAGGACAGACCAATCAGCCCCAGCATTTT.

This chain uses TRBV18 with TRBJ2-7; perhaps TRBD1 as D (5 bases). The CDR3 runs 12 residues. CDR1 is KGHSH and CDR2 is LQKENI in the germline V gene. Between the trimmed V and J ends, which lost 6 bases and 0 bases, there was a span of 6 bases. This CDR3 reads CASSDSSYEQYF. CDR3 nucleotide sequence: TGTGCCAGCTCCGACAGCTCCTACGAGCAGTACTTC.

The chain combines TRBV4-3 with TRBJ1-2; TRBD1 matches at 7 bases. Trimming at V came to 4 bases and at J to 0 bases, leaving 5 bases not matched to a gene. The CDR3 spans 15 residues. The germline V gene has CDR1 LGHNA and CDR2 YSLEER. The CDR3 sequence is CASSRGGTANYGYTF. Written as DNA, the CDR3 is TGCGCCAGCAGCCGAGGAGGGACAGCTAACTATGGCTACACCTTC.

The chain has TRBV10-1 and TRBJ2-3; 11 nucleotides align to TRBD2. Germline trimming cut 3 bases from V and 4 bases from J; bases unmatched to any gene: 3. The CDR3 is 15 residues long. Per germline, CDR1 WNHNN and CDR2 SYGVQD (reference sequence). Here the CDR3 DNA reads TGCGCCAGCAGTGAACTAGCGGGAGAACCAGATACGCAGTATTTT. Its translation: CASSELAGEPDTQYF.

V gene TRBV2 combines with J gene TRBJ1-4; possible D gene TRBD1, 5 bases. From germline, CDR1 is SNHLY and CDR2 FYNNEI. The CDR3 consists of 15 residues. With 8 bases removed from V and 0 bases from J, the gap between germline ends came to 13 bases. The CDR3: CASGLRQTTNEKLFF. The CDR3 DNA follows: TGTGCCAGCGGCCTCCGACAGACAACTAATGAAAAACTGTTTTTT.

CDR3 protein: CASSFQGTYGYTF. The DNA of the CDR3 is TGTGCCAGCAGTTTCCAGGGGACCTATGGCTACACCTTC. The chain couples TRBV28 to TRBJ1-2, with D possibly matching TRBD1 (6 bases). Germline V gene sequence: CDR1 MDHEN, CDR2 SYDVKM. This CDR3 spans 13 amino acids. Between the trimmed V and J ends, which lost 3 bases and 4 bases, there was a span of 9 bases.

CDR3 in DNA: TGTGCCACCAGTGATCCCCGGGGGAAGGGAGAAACCTACGAGCAGTACTTC. This codes for CATSDPRGKGETYEQYF. The V call is TRBV24-1, the J call TRBJ2-7; tentatively, D is TRBD2 (6 bases). This CDR3 contains 17 residues. Trimming cost V 3 bases and J 2 bases, with 19 bases left between them. Germline-derived CDR1 and CDR2 are KGHDR and SFDVKD.

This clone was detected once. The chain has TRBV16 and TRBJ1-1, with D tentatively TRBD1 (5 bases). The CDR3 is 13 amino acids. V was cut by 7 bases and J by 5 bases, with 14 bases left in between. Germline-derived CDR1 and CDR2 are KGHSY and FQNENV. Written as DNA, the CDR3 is TGTGCCAGCACCGTCTCGCGACAGACTGAAGCTTTCTTT. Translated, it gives CASTVSRQTEAFF.

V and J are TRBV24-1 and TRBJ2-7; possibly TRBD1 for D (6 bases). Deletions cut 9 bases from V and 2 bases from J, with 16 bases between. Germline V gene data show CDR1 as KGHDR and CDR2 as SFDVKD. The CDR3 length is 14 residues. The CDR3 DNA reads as TGTGCCACCGTGAGAACAGGGCCAACCTACGAGCAGTACTTC. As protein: CATVRTGPTYEQYF.